This TCR beta chain was identified in a study of spatial heterogeneity in lung cancer. Every molecule of TCR cDNA had its own unique molecular identifier. One entry per CDR3 protein, called by TCRdb with MiXCR from the 5' RACE reads. The table shows around 98,000 distinct CDR3 sequences, with roughly a fifth occurring only once. Regarding time point: blood at routine non-recurrence follow-up after resection. No cell sorting; template was whole RNA from tumor, lung tissue or PBMC. Germline V gene sequence: CDR1 SQVTM, CDR2 ANQGSEA. Trimming stripped 0 bases from V and 2 bases from J, with 16 bases between. The CDR3 is 16 residues long.

The TCR sequence derives from a male donor with early-stage non-small cell lung cancer. This specimen was PBMCs, taken at follow-up. V and J are TRBV29-1 and TRBJ1-2; D remains unclear. The CDR3 bases are TGCAGCGTTGAAGATATGGAGGGCCTTGGAAACTATGGCTACACCTTC. Its protein is CSVEDMEGLGNYGYTF.